The clone carrying this T cell receptor beta chain was recorded a few times. The entry originates in a study of blood T cells in healthy people across ages. Next came a second PCR, run for roughly 7 to 12 cycles, which used a sample-barcoded 5' primer along with a J-beta primer mix. Each CDR3 protein gets one entry after TCRdb re-called the 5' RACE reads with MiXCR. The table includes roughly 700,000 distinct CDR3 sequences, about 25% detected once. The same sample was also studied in work on T cells of mothers and their children. That report notes: When mothers and children were related, their normalized repertoire overlap, which was always slightly higher, did not differ significantly from that of unrelated pairs.

Sequencing was carried out using blood. The origin of this receptor is a boy younger than 18 in good health.

The DNA of the CDR3 is TGTGCCAGCAGTTCAGGGTCTCACGAGCAGTACTTC. Amino acid sequence: CASSSGSHEQYF. The rearrangement uses TRBV12-3 or TRBV12-4 and TRBJ2-7, with D maybe TRBD1 (5 bases). The V end lost 4 bases, the J end lost 5 bases, and 9 bases lay between the germline ends. The CDR3 has 12 amino acids.